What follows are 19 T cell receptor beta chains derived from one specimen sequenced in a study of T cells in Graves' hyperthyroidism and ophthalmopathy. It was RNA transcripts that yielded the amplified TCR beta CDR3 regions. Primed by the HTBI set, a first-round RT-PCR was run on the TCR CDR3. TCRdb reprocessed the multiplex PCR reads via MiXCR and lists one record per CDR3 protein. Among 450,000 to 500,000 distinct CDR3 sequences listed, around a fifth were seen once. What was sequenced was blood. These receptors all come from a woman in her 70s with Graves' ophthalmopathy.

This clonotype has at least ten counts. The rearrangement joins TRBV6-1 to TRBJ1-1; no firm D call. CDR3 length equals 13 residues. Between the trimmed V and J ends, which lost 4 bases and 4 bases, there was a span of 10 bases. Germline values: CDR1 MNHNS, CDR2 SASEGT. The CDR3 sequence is CASSGGGATEAFF. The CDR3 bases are TGTGCCAGCAGTGGAGGAGGTGCCACTGAAGCTTTCTTT.

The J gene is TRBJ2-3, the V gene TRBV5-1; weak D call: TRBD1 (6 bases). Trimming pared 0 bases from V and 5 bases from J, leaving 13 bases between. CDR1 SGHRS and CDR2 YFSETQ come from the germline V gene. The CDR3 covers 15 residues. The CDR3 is CASSLATGREDTQYF. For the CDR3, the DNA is TGCGCCAGCAGCTTGGCGACAGGAAGAGAAGATACGCAGTATTTT. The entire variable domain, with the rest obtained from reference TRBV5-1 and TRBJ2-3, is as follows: KAGVTQTPRYLIKTRGQQVTLSCSPISGHRSVSWYQQTPGQGLQFLFEYFSETQRNKGNFPGRFSGRQFSNSRSEMNVSTLELGDSALYLCASSLATGREDTQYFGPGTRLTVL.

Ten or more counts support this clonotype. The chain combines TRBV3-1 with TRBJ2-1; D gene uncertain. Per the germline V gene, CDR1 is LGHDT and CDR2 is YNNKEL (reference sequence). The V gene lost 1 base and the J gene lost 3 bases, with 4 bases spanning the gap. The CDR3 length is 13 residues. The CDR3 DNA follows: TGTGCCAGCAGCCAAGGATACTACAATGAGCAGTTCTTC. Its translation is CASSQGYYNEQFF.

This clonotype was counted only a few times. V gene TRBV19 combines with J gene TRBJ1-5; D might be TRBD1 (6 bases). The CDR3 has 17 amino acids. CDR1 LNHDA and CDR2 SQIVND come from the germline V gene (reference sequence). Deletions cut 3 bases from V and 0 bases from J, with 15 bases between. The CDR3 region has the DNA TGTGCCAGTAGTATCCTCACGACAGGCTATAGCAATCAGCCCCAGCATTTT. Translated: CASSILTTGYSNQPQHF. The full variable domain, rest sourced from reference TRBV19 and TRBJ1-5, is DGGITQSPKYLFRKEGQNVTLSCEQNLNHDAMYWYRQDPGQGLRLIYYSQIVNDFQKGDIAEGYSVSREKKESFPLTVTSAQKNPTAFYLCASSILTTGYSNQPQHFGDGTRLSIL.

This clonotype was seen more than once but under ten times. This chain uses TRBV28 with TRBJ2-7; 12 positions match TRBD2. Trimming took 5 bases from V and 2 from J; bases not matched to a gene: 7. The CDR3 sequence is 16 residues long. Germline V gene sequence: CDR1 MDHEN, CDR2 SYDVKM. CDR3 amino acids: CASSLGLAGNAYEQYF. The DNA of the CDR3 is TGTGCCAGCAGTCTCGGACTAGCGGGAAACGCCTACGAGCAGTACTTC.

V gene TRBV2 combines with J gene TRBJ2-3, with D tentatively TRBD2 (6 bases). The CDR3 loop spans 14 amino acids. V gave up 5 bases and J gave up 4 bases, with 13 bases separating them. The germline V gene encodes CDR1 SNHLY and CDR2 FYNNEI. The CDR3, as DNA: TGTGCCAGCAGTCCACGGAGGGCCCCAGATACGCAGTATTTT. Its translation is CASSPRRAPDTQYF.

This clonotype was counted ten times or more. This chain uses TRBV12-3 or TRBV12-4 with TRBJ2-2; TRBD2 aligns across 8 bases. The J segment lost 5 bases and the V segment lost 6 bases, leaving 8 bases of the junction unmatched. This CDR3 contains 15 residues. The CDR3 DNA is TGTGCCAGCAGCATAAGCGGGAGTGGTACCGGGGAGCTGTTTTTT. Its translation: CASSISGSGTGELFF.

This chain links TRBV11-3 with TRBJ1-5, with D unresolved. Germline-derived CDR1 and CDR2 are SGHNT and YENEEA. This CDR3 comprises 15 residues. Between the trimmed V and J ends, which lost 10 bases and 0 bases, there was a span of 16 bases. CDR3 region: CAIYPEHNSNQPQHF. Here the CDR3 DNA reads TGTGCCATATACCCGGAACATAATAGCAATCAGCCCCAGCATTTT.

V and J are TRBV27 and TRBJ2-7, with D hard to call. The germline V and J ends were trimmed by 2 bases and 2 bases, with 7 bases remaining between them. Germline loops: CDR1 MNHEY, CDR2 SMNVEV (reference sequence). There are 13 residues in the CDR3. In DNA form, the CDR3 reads TGTGCCAGCAGTTTAAAATTCCCCTACGAGCAGTACTTC. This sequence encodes CASSLKFPYEQYF.

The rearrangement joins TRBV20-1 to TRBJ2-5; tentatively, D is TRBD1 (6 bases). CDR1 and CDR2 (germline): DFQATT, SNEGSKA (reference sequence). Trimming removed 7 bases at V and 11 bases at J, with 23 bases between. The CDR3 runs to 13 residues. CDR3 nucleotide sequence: TGCAGTGTTTACCCAACCGGGACATCATATCAGTACTTC. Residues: CSVYPTGTSYQYF.

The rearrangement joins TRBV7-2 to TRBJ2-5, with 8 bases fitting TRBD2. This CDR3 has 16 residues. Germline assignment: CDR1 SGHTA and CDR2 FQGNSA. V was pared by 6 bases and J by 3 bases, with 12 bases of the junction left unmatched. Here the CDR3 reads CASRARILADKETQYF. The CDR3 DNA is TGTGCCAGCAGAGCCCGTATACTAGCGGACAAAGAGACCCAGTACTTC.

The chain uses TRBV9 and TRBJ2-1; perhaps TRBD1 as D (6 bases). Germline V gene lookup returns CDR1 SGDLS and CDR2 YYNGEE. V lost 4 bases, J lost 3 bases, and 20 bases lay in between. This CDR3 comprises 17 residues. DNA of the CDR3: TGTGCCAGCAGCCCTCGGACAGCCTTGGTTGACTACAATGAGCAGTTCTTC. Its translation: CASSPRTALVDYNEQFF. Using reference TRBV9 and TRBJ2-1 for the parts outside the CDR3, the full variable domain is DSGVTQTPKHLITATGQRVTLRCSPRSGDLSVYWYQQSLDQGLQFLIQYYNGEERAKGNILERFSAQQFPDLHSELNLSSLELGDSALYFCASSPRTALVDYNEQFFGPGTRLTVL.

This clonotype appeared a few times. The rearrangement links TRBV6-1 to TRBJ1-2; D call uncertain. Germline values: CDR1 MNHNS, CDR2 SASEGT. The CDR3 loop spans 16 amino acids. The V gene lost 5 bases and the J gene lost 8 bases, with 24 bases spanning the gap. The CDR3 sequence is CASSRQPRESTGGYTF. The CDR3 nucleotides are TGTGCCAGCAGTCGACAACCAAGGGAATCTACCGGCGGCTACACCTTC.

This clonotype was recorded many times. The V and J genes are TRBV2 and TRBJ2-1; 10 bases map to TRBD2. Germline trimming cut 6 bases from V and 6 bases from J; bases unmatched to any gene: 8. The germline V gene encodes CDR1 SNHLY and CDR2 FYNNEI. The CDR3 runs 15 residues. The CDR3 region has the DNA TGTGCCAGCAGGGCGCGAGCGGGAGGGGGCAATGAGCAGTTCTTC. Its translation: CASRARAGGGNEQFF.

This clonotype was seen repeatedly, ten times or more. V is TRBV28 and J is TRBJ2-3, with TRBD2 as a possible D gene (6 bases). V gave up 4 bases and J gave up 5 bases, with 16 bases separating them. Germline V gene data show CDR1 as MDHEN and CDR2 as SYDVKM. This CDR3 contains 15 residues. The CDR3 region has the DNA TGTGCCAGCAGTTCCCTCAGACTAGTTGTAGATACGCAGTATTTT. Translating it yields CASSSLRLVVDTQYF. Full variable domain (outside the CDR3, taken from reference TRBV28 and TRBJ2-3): DVKVTQSSRYLVKRTGEKVFLECVQDMDHENMFWYRQDPGLGLRLIYFSYDVKMKEKGDIPEGYSVSREKKERFSLILESASTNQTSMYLCASSSLRLVVDTQYFGPGTRLTVL.

CDR3 in amino acids: CASSLDSASGNTIYF. CDR3 nucleotides: TGTGCCAGCAGCTTAGACAGCGCTTCTGGAAACACCATATATTTT. This sequence joins TRBV11-2 and TRBJ1-3; D call uncertain. Trimming took off 0 bases at V and 1 base at J, with 7 bases between the two ends. The CDR3 spans 15 residues. CDR1 and CDR2 (germline): SGHAT, FQNNGV.

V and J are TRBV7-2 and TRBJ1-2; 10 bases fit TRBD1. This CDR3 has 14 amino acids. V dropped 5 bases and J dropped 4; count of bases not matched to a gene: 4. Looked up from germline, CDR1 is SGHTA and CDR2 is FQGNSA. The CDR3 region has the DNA TGTGCCAGCAGCCGACAGGGGGCTAGCTATGGCTACACCTTC. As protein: CASSRQGASYGYTF.

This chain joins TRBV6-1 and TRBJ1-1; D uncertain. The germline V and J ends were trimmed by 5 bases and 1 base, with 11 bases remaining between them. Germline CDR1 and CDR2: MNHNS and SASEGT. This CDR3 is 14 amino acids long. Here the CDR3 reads CASSRPIGNTEAFF. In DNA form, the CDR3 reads TGTGCCAGCAGTCGGCCCATTGGGAACACTGAAGCTTTCTTT.

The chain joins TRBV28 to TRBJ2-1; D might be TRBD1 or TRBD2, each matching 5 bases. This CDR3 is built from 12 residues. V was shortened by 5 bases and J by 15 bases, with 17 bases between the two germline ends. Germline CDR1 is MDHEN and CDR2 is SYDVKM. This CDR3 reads CASSLGDLRPFF. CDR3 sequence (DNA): TGTGCCAGCAGTCTCGGGGACCTTCGGCCGTTCTTC.